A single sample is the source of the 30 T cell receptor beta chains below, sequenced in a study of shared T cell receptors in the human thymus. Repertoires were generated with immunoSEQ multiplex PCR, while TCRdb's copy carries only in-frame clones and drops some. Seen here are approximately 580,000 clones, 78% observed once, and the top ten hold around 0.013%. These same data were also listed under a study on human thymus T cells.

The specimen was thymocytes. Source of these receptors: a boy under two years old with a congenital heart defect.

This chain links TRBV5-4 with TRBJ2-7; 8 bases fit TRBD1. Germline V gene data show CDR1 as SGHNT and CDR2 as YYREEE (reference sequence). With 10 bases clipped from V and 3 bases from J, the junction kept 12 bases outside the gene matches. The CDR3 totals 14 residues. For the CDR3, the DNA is TGTGCCTCAGATGCATGGACAGGGCTCTACGAGCAGTACTTC. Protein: CASDAWTGLYEQYF.

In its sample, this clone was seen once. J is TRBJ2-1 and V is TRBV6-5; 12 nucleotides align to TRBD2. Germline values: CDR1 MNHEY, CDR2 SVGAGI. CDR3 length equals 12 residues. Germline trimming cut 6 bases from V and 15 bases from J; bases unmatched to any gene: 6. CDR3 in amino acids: CASRTSGRPLFF. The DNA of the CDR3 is TGTGCCAGCAGAACTAGCGGGAGGCCCCTGTTCTTC.

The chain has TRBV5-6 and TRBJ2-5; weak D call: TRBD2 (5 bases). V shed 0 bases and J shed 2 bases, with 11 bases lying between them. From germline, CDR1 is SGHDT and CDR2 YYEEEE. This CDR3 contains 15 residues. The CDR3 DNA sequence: TGTGCCAGCAGCTTGGTGAGCGGAAATCAAGAGACCCAGTACTTC. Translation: CASSLVSGNQETQYF.

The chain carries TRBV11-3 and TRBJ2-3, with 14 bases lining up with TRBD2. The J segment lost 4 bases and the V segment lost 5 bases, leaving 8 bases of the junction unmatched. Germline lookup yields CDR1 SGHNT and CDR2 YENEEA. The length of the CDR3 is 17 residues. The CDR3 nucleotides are TGTGCCAGCAGCGCGGGACTAGCGGGAGACCAGTCAGATACGCAGTATTTT. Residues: CASSAGLAGDQSDTQYF.

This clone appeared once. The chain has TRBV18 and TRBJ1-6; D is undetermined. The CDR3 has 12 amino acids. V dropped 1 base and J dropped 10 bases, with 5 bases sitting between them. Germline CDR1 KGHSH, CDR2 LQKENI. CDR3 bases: TGTGCCAGCTCACCACGTGGCTCACCCCTCCACTTT. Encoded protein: CASSPRGSPLHF.

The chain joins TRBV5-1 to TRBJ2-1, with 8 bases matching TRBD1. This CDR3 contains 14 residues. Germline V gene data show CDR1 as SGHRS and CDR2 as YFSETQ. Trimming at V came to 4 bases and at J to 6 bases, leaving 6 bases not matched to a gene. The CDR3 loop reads CASSIRGRGNEQFF. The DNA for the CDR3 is TGCGCCAGCAGCATCAGGGGGCGAGGCAATGAGCAGTTCTTC.

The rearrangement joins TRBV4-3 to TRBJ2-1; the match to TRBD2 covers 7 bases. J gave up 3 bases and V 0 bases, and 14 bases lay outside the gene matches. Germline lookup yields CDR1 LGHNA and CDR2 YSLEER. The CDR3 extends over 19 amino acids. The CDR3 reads CASSQDGLAATSLYNEQFF. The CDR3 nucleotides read TGCGCCAGCAGCCAAGATGGGCTAGCGGCCACTAGCCTCTACAATGAGCAGTTCTTC.

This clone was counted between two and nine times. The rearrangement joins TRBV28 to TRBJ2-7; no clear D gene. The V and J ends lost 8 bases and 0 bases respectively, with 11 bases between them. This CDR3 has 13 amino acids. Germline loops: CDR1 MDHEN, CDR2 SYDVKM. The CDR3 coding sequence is TGTGCCAGCGATAGGCCAGGCTCCTACGAGCAGTACTTC. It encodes CASDRPGSYEQYF.

In DNA, the CDR3 is TGTGCCAGCAGTTACTCCGAGGACACGACCTACGAGCAGTACTTC. This codes for CASSYSEDTTYEQYF. The chain links TRBV6-5 to TRBJ2-7, with D possibly matching TRBD1 (5 bases). CDR1 and CDR2 from the germline V gene are MNHEY and SVGAGI. This CDR3 contains 15 residues. The V and J ends lost 0 bases and 2 bases respectively, with 11 bases between them.

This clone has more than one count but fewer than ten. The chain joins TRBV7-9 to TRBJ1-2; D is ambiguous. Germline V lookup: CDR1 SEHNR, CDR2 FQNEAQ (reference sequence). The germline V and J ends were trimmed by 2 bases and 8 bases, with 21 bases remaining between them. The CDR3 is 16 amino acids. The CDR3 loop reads CASSLRRERRRSGYTF. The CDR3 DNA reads TGTGCCAGCAGCTTAAGGAGGGAAAGGAGGCGATCCGGCTACACCTTC.

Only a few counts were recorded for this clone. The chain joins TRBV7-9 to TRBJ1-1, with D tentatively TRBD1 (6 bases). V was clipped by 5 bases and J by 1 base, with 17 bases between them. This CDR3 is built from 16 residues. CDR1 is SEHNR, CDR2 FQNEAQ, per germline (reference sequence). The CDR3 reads CASSTLPGQENTEAFF. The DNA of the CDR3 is TGTGCCAGCAGCACTTTACCGGGACAAGAGAACACTGAAGCTTTCTTT.

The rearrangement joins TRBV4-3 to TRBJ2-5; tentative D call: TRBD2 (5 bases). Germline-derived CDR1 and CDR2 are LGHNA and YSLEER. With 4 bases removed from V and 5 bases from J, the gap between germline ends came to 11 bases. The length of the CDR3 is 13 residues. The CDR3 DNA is TGCGCCAGCAGCCTAGGACTGAGGGAGACCCAGTACTTC. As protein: CASSLGLRETQYF.

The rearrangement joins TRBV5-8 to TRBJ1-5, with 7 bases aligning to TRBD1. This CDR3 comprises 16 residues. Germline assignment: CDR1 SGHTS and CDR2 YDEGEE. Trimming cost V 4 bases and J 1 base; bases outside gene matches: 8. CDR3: CASSVDRDFSNQPQHF. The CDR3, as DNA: TGTGCCAGCAGCGTAGACAGGGACTTCAGCAATCAGCCCCAGCATTTT.

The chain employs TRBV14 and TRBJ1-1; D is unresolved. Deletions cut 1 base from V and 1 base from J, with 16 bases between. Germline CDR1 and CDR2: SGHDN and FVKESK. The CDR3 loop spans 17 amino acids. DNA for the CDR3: TGTGCCAGCAGCCAAGCGCACACGGCGGGAGGGAACACTGAAGCTTTCTTT. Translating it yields CASSQAHTAGGNTEAFF.

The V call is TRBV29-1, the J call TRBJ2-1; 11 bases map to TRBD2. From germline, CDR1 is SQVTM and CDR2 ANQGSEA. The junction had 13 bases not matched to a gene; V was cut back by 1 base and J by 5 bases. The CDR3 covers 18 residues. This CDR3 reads CSVEACPLTSGGHNEQFF. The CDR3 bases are TGCAGCGTTGAAGCCTGTCCCCTAACTAGCGGGGGTCACAATGAGCAGTTCTTC.

In DNA, the CDR3 is TGTGCCAGCAGTTTGTATGGACTAGGAGGTGGAAATGAGCAGTTCTTC. This encodes CASSLYGLGGGNEQFF. The V call is TRBV27, the J call TRBJ2-1; TRBD2 matches 7 bases. In germline, CDR1 is MNHEY, CDR2 SMNVEV (reference sequence). V was pared by 3 bases and J by 7 bases, with 12 bases of the junction left unmatched. CDR3 size: 16 residues.

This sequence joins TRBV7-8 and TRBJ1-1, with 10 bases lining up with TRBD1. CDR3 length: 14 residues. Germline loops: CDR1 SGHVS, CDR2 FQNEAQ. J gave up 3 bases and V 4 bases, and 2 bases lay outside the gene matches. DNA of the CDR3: TGTGCCAGCAGCTCCGGACAGGGGGACACTGAAGCTTTCTTT. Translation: CASSSGQGDTEAFF. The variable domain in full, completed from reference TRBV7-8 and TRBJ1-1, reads GAGVSQSPRYKVAKRGQDVALRCDPISGHVSLFWYQQALGQGPEFLTYFQNEAQLDKSGLPSDRFFAERPEGSVSTLKIQRTQQEDSAVYLCASSSGQGDTEAFFGQGTRLTVV.

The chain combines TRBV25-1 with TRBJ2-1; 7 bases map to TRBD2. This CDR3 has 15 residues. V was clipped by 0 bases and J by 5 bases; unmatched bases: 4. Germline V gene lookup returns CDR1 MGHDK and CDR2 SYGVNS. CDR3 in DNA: TGTGCCAGCAGTGAATATGGGGGAGGGCACAATGAGCAGTTCTTC. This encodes CASSEYGGGHNEQFF. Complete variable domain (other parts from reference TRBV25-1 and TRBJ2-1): EADIYQTPRYLVIGTGKKITLECSQTMGHDKMYWYQQDPGMELHLIHYSYGVNSTEKGDLSSESTVSRIRTEHFPLTLESARPSHTSQYLCASSEYGGGHNEQFFGPGTRLTVL.

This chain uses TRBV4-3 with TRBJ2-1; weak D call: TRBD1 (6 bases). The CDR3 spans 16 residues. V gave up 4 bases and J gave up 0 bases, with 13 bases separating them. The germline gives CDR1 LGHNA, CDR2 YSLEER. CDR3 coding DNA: TGCGCCAGCAGCCGGGGGCATATGAGCTCCTACAATGAGCAGTTCTTC. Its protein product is CASSRGHMSSYNEQFF.

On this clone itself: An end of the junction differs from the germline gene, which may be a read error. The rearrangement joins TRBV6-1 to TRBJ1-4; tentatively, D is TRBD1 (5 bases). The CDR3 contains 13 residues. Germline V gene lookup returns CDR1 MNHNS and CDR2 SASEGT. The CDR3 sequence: CASSEAALPEGVF. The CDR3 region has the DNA TGTGCCAGCAGTGAAGCAGCCCTACCGGAAGGGGTTTTT.

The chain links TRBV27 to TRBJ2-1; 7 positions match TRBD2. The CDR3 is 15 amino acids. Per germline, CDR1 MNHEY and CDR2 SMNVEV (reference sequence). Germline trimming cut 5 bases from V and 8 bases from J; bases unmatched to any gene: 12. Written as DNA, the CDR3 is TGTGCCAGCAGTCTACCCGGACTAGGATTCGATGAGCAGTTCTTC. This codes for CASSLPGLGFDEQFF.

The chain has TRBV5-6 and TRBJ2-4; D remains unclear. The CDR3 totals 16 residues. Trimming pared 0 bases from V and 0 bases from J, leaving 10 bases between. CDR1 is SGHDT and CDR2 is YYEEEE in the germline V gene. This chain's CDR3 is CASSLDRQLAKNIQYF. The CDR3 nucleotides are TGTGCCAGCAGCTTGGACCGACAACTAGCCAAAAACATTCAGTACTTC. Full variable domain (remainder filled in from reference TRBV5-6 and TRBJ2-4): DAGVTQSPTHLIKTRGQQVTLRCSPKSGHDTVSWYQQALGQGPQFIFQYYEEEERQRGNFPDRFSGHQFPNYSSELNVNALLLGDSALYLCASSLDRQLAKNIQYFGAGTRLSVL.

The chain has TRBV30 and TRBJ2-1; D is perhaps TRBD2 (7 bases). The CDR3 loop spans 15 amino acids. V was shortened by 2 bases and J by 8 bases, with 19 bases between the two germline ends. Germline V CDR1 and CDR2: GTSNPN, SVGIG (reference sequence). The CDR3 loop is CAWSQWGGGGDEQFF. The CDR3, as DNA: TGTGCCTGGAGTCAATGGGGCGGAGGGGGGGATGAGCAGTTCTTC.

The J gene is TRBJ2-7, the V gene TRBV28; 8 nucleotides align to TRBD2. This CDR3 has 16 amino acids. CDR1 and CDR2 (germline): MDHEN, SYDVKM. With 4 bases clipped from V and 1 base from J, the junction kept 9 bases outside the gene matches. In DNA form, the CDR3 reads TGTGCCAGCAGTTCCCGACTAGCGAATTTTTCCTACGAGCAGTACTTC. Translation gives CASSSRLANFSYEQYF.

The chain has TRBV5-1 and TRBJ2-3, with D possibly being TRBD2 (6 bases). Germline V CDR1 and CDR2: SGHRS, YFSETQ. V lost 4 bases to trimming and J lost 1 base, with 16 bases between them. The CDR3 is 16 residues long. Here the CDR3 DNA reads TGCGCCAGCAGCCGAGACTGGGGAGGAGGCACAGATACGCAGTATTTT. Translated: CASSRDWGGGTDTQYF.

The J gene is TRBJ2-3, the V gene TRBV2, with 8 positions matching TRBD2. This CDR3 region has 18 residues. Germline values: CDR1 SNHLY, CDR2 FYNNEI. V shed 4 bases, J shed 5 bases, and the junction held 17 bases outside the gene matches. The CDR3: CASSVLAGRAPRVDTQYF. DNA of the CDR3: TGTGCCAGCAGTGTTTTAGCGGGACGCGCACCCCGCGTAGATACGCAGTATTTT.

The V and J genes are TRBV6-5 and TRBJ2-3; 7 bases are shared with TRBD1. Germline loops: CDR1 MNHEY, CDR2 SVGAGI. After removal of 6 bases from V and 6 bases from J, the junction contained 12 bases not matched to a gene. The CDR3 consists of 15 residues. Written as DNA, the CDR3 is TGTGCCAGCAGCGCCGGGAAGCAGGGGGTCGATACGCAGTATTTT. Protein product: CASSAGKQGVDTQYF.

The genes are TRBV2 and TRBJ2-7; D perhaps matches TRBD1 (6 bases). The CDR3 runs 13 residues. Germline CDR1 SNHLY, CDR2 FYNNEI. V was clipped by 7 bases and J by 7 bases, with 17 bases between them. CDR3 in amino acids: CASMGASTREQYF. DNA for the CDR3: TGTGCCAGCATGGGGGCCTCCACGAGAGAGCAGTACTTC.

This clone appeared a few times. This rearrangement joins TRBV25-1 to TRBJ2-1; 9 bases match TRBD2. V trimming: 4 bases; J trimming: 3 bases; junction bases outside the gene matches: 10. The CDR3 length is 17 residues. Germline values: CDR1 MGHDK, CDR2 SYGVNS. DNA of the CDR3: TGTGCCAGCAGTGTACAGGATAGCGGGAGTATCTACAATGAGCAGTTCTTC. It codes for CASSVQDSGSIYNEQFF.

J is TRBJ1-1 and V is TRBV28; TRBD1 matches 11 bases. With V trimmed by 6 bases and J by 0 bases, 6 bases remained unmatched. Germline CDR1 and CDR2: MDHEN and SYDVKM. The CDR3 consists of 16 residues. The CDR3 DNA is TGTGCCAGCAGCCGCCGGACAGGGGGCATGAACACTGAAGCTTTCTTT. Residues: CASSRRTGGMNTEAFF.